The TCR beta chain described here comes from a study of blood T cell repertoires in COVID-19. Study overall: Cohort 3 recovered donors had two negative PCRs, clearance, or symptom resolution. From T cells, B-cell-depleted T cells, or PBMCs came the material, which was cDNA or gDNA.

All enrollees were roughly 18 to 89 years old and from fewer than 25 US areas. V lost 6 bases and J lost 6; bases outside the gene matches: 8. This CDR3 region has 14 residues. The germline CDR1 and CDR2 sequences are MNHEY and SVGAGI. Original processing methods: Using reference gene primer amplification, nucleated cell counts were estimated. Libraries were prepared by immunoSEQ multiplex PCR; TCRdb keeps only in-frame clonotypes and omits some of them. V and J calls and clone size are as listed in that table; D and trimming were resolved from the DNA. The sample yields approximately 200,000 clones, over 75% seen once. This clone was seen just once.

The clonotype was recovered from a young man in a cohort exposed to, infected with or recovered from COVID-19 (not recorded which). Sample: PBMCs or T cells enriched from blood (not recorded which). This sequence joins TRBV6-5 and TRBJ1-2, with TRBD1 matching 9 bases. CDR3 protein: CASSGGGQGNGYTF. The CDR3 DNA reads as TGTGCCAGCAGCGGTGGAGGACAGGGGAATGGCTACACCTTC.